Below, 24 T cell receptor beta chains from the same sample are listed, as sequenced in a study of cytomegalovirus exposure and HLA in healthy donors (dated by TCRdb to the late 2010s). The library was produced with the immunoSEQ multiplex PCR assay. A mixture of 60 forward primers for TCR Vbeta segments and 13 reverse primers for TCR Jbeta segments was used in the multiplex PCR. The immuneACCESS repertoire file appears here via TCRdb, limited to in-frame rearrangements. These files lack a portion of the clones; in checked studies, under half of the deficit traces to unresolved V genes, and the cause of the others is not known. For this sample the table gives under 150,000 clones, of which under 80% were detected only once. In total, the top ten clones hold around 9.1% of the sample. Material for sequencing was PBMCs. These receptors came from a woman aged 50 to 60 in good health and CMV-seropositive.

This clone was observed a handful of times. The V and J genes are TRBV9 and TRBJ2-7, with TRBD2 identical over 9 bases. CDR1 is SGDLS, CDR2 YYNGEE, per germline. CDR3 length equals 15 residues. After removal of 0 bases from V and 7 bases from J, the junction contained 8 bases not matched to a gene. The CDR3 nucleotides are TGTGCCAGCAGCGTAGTACCCGGACTAGCGCGGGAGCAGTACTTC. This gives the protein CASSVVPGLAREQYF.

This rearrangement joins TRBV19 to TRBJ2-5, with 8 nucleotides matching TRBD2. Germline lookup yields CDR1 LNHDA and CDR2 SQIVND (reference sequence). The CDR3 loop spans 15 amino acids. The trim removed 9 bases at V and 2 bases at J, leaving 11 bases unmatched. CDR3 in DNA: TGTGCCAGCAACTTCCGGGGGGGGCGGCAAGAGACCCAGTACTTC. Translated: CASNFRGGRQETQYF.

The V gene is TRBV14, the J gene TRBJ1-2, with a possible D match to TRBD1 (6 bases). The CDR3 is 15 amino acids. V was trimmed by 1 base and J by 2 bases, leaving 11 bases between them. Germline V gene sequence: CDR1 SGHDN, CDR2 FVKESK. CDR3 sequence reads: CASSQAGAGNYGYTF. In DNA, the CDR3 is TGTGCCAGCAGCCAAGCAGGGGCCGGCAACTATGGCTACACCTTC.

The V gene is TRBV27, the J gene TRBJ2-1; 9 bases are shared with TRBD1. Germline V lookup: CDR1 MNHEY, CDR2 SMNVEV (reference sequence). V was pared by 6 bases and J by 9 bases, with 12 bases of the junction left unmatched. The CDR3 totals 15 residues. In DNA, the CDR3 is TGTGCCAGCAGCCTACGGGACAGGGCGCGCAGTGAGCAGTTCTTC. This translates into CASSLRDRARSEQFF.

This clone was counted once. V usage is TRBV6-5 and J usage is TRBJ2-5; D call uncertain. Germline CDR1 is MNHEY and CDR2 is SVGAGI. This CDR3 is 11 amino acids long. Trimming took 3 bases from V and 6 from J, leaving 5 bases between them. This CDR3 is CASSYSKTQYF. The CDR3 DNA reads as TGTGCCAGCAGTTATAGTAAGACCCAGTACTTC.

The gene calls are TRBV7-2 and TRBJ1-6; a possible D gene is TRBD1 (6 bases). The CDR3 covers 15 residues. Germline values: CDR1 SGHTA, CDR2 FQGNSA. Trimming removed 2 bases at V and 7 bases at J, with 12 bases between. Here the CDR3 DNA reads TGTGCCAGCAGCTTATTGGGGGGGGCGAATTCACCCCTCCACTTT. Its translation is CASSLLGGANSPLHF.

CDR3 amino acids: CASSLQGGYQPQHF. DNA for the CDR3: TGTGCCAGCAGTTTACAGGGGGGCTATCAGCCCCAGCATTTT. V is TRBV27 and J is TRBJ1-5; 7 bases map to TRBD1. The CDR3 has 14 residues. Per the germline V gene, CDR1 is MNHEY and CDR2 is SMNVEV (reference sequence). With V trimmed by 2 bases and J by 5 bases, 3 bases remained unmatched.

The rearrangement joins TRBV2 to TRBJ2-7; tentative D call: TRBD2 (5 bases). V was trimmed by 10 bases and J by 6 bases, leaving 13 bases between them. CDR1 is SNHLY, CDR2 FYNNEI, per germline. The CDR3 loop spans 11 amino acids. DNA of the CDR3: TGTGCCACCGGACTCCTGGGCGAGCAGTACTTC. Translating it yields CATGLLGEQYF.

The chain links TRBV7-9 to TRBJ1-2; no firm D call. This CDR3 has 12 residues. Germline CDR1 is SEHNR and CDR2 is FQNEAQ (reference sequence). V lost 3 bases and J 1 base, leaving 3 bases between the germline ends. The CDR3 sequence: CASSFGNYGYTF. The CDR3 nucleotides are TGTGCCAGCAGCTTCGGTAACTATGGCTACACCTTC.

CDR3 DNA: TGCAGCGTTGTCAGGACAGGGTTCGGCTACACCTTC. Amino acids: CSVVRTGFGYTF. The chain couples TRBV29-1 to TRBJ1-2, with 8 bases lining up with TRBD1. The germline V gene encodes CDR1 SQVTM and CDR2 ANQGSEA. This CDR3 has 12 amino acids. The junction had 6 bases not matched to a gene; V was cut back by 4 bases and J by 8 bases. Complete variable domain (other parts from reference TRBV29-1 and TRBJ1-2): SAVISQKPSRDICQRGTSLTIQCQVDSQVTMMFWYRQQPGQSLTLIATANQGSEATYESGFVIDKFPISRPNLTFSTLTVSNMSPEDSSIYLCSVVRTGFGYTFGSGTRLTVV.

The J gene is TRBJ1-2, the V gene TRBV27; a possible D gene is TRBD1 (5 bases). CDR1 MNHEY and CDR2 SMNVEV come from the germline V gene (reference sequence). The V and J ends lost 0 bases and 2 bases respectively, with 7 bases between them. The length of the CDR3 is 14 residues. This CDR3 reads CASSLSGGNYGYTF. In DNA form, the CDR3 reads TGTGCCAGCAGTTTATCCGGGGGAAACTATGGCTACACCTTC.

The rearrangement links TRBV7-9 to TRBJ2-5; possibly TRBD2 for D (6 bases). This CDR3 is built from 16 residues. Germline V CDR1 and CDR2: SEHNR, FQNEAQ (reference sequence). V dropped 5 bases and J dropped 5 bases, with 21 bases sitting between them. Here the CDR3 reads CASSPGRILAGETQYF. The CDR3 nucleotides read TGTGCCAGCAGCCCCGGGCGGATCCTGGCGGGGGAGACCCAGTACTTC.

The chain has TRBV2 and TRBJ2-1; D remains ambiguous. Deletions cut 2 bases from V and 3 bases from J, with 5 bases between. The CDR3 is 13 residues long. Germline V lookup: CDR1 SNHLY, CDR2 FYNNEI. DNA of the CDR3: TGTGCCAGCAGTGAAAGCGTCTACAATGAGCAGTTCTTC. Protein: CASSESVYNEQFF.

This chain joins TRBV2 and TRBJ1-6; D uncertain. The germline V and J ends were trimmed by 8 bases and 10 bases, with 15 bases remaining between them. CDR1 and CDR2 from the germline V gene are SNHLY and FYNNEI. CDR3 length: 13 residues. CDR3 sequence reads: CASGGEVWSPLHF. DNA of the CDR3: TGTGCCAGCGGTGGGGAGGTCTGGTCACCCCTCCACTTT. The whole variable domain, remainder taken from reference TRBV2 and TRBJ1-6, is EPEVTQTPSHQVTQMGQEVILRCVPISNHLYFYWYRQILGQKVEFLVSFYNNEISEKSEIFDDQFSVERPDGSNFTLKIRSTKLEDSAMYFCASGGEVWSPLHFGNGTRLTVT.

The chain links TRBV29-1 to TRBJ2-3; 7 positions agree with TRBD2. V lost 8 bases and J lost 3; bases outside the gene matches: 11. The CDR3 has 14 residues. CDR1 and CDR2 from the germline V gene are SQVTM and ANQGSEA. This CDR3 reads CSLLAGRGTDTQYF. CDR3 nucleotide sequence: TGCAGCCTCCTCGCGGGGCGGGGGACAGATACGCAGTATTTT.

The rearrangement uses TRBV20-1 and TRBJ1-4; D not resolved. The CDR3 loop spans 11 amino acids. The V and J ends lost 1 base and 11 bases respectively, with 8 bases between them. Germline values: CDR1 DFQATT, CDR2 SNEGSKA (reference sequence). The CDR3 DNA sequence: TGCAGTGCTAGAGTAGGGAGGAAACTGTTTTTT. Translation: CSARVGRKLFF.

CDR3 sequence: CASSQDRRDTGELFF. As DNA, the CDR3 is TGTGCCAGCAGCCAAGATCGCCGGGACACCGGGGAGCTGTTTTTT. V usage is TRBV4-2 and J usage is TRBJ2-2; no reliable D call. The V end lost 0 bases, the J end lost 3 bases, and 8 bases lay between the germline ends. Germline V gene sequence: CDR1 LGHNA, CDR2 YNFKEQ. The CDR3 extends over 15 amino acids.

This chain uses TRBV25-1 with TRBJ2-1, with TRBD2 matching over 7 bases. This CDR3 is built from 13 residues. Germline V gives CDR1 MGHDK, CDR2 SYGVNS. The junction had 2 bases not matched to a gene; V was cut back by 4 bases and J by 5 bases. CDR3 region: CASSGGGNNEQFF. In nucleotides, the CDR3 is TGTGCCAGCAGTGGGGGGGGAAACAATGAGCAGTTCTTC.

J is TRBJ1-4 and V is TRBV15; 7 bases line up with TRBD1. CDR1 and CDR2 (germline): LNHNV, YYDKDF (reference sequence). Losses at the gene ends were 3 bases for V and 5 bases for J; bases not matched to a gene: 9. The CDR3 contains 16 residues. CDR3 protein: CATSSVKGQRNEKLFF. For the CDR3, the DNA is TGTGCCACCAGCAGTGTGAAGGGACAGAGGAATGAAAAACTGTTTTTT.

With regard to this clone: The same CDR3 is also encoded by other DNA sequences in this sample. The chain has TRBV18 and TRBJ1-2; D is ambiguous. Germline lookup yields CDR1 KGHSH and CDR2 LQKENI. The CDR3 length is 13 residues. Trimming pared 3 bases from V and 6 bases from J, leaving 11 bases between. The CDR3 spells CASSPAPEDGYTF. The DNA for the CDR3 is TGTGCCAGCTCACCGGCCCCGGAGGATGGCTACACCTTC.

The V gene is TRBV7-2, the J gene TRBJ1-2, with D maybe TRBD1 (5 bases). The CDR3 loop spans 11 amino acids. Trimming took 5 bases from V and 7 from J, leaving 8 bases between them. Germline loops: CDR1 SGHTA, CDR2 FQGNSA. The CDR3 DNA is TGTGCCAGCAGCCCCAGGGCTGGCTACACCTTC. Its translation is CASSPRAGYTF.

The CDR3 loop is CASSPTEPDTQYF. CDR3 bases: TGTGCCAGCAGTCCCACTGAACCAGATACGCAGTATTTT. The rearrangement uses TRBV7-2 and TRBJ2-3; D unresolved. Trimming removed 6 bases from V and 4 bases from J, with 11 bases in between. The CDR3 spans 13 residues. CDR1 SGHTA and CDR2 FQGNSA come from the germline V gene.

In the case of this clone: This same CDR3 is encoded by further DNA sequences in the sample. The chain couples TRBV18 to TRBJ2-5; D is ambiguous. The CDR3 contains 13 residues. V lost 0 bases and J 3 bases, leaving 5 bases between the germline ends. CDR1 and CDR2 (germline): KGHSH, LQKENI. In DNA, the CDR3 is TGTGCCAGCTCACCACCCGGAGAAGAGACCCAGTACTTC. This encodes CASSPPGEETQYF.

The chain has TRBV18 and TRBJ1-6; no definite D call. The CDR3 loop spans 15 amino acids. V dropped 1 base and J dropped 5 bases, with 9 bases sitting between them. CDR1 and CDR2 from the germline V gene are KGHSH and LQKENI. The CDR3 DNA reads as TGTGCCAGCTCACCACTCGGGGAGAATAATTCACCCCTCCACTTT. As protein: CASSPLGENNSPLHF.